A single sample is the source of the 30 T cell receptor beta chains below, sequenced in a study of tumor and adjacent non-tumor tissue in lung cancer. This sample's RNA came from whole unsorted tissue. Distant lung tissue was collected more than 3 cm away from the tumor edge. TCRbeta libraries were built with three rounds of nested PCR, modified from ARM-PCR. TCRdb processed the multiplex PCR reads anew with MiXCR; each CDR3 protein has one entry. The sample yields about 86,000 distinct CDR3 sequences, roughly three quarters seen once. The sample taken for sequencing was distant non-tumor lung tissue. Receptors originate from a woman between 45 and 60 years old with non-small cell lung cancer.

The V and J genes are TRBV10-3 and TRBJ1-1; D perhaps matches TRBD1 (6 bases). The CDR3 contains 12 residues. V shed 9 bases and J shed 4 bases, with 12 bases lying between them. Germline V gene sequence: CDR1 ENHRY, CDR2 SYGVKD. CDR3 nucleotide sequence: TGTGCCATAGGACAGAGGGGCACTGAAGCTTTCTTT. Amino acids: CAIGQRGTEAFF.

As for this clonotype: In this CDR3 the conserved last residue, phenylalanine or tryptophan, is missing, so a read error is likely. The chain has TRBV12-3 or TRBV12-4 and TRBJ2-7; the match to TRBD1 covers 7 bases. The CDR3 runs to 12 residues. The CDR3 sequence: CTSSTWDSEQYL. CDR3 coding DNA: TGTACCAGCAGCACATGGGACAGCGAGCAGTACTTA.

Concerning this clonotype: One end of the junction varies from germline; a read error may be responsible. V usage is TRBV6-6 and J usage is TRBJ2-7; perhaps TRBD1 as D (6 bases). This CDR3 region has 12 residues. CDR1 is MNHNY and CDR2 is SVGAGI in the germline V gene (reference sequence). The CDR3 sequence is CTSSLPGGEQYF. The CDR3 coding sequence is TGTACCAGCAGTCTCCCTGGGGGCGAGCAATACTTC.

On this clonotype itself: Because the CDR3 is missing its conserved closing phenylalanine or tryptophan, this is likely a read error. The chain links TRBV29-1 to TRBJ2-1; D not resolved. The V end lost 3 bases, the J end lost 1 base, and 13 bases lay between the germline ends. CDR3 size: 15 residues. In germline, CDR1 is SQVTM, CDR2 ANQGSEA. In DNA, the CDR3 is TGCAGCGTTGAGACCCCGGAGCAATCCTACAATGAGCAGTTCTCC. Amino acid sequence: CSVETPEQSYNEQFS.

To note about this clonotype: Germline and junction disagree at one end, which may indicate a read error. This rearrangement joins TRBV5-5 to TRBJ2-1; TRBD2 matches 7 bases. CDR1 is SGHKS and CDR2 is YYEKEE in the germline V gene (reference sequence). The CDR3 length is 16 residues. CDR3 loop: CASRNWEGTSHNEQSF. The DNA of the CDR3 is TGTGCCAGCAGAAATTGGGAGGGAACCTCACACAATGAGCAGTCCTTC.

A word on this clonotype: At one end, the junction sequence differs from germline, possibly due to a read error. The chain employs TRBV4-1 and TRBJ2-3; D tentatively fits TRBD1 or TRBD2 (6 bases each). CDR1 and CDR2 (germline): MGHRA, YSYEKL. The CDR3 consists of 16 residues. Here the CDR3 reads CASSRGGMGGTDKQYF. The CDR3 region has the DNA TGCGCCAGCAGCCGCGGAGGGATGGGGGGCACGGATAAGCAGTATTTT.

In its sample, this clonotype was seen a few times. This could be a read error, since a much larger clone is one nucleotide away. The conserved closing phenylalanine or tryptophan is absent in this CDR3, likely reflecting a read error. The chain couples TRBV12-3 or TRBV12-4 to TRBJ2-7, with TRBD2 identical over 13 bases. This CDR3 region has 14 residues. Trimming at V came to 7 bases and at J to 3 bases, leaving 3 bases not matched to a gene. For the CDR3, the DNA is TGTGCCAGCACCTGGACTAGCGGGAGCTACGAGCAGTACCTC. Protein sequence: CASTWTSGSYEQYL.

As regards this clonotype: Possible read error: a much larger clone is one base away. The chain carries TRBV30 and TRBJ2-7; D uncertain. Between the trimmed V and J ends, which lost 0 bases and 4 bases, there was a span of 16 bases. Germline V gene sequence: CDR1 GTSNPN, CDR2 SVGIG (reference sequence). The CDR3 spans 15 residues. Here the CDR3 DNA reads TGTGCCTGGAGTGTAACCGGACGGGTAAGATACGAGCAGTACTTC. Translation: CAWSVTGRVRYEQYF.

CDR3 DNA: TGTGCCAGCAGCCTCCTGGAGACAACTAGCACCGGGGAGCTGTTTTTT. Translated, it gives CASSLLETTSTGELFF. The chain joins TRBV6-1 to TRBJ2-2; a weak D match, TRBD2 (5 bases). The V end was cut by 6 bases, the J end by 4 bases, with 18 bases between. CDR1 is MNHNS, CDR2 SASEGT, per germline. This CDR3 has 16 amino acids.

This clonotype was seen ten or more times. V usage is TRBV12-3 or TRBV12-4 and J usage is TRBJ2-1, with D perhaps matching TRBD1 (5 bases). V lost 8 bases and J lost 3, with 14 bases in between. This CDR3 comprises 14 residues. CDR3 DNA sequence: TGTGCCAGCGGGGCGACGAAGGACTACAATGAGCAGTTCTTC. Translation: CASGATKDYNEQFF.

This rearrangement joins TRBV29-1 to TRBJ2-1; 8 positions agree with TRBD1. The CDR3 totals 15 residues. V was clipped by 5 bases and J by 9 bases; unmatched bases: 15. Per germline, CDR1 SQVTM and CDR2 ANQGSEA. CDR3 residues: CSVNSCGQGRGEQFF. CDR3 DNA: TGCAGCGTTAATTCTTGCGGACAGGGAAGGGGTGAGCAGTTCTTC.

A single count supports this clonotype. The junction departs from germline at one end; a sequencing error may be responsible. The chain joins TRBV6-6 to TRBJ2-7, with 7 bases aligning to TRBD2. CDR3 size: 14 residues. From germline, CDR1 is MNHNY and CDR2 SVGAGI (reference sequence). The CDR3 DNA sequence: TGTACCAGCAGTAGGGAGGGAGGCTGGTACGAGCAGTACTTC. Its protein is CTSSREGGWYEQYF.

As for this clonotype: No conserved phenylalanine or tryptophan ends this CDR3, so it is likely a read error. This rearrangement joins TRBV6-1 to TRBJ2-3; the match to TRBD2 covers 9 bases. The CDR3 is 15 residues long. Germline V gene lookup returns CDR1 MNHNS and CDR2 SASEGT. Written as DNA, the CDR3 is TGTGTCAGCAGTGTCCCCGCGGGAGGGCCAGATACGCAGTATTAT. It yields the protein CVSSVPAGGPDTQYY.

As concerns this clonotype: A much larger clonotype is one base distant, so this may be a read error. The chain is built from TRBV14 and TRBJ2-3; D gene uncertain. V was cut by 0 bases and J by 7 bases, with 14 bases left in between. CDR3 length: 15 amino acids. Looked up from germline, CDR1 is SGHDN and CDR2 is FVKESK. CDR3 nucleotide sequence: TGTGCCAGCAGCCAAGATTCTAGAAGGTCAAATACGCAGTATTTT. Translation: CASSQDSRRSNTQYF. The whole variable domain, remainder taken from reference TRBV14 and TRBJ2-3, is EAGVTQFPSHSVIEKGQTVTLRCDPISGHDNLYWYRRVMGKEIKFLLHFVKESKQDESGMPNNRFLAERTGGTYSTLKVQPAELEDSGVYFCASSQDSRRSNTQYFGPGTRLTVL.

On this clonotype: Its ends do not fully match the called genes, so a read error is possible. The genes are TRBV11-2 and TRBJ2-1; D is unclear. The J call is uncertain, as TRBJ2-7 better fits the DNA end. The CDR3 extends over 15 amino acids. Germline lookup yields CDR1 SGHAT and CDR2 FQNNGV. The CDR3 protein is CANSPELSSYNEQYF. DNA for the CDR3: TGTGCCAACAGCCCAGAACTCAGCTCCTACAATGAGCAGTACTTC.

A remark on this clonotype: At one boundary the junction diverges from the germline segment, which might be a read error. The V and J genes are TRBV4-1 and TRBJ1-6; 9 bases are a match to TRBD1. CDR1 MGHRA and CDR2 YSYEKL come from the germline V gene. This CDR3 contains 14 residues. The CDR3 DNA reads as TGCGCCAGCAGTCCCGGGACAGGGAATTCACTCCTCCACTTT. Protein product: CASSPGTGNSLLHF.

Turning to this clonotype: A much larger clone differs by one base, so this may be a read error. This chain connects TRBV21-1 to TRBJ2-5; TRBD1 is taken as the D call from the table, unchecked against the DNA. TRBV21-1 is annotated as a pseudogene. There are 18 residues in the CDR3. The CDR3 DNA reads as TGTGCCAGCAGCAGAGTCCAGGGGACAGGAGAATTCCAAGAGACCCAGTACTTC. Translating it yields CASSRVQGTGEFQETQYF.

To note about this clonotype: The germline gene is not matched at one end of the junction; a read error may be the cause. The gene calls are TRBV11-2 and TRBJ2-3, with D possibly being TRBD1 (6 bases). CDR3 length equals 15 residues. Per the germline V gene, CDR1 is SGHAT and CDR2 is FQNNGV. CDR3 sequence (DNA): TGTGGCAGCAGCCTAGGACCCCCAGGGGACCATATGCAGTATTTT. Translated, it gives CGSSLGPPGDHMQYF.

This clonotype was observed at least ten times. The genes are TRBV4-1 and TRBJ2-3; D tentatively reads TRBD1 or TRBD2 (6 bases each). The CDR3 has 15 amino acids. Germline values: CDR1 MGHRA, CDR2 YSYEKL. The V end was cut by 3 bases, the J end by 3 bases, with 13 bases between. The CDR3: CASSQILGGTDTQYF. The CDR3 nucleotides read TGCGCCAGCAGCCAGATACTAGGGGGGACAGATACGCAGTATTTT.

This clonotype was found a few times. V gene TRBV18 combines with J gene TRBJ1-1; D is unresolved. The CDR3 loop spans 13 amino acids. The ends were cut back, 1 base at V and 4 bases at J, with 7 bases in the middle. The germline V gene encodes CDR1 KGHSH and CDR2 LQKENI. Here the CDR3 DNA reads TGTGCCAGCTCACCACGCCATGGCACTGAAGCTTTCTTT. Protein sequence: CASSPRHGTEAFF.

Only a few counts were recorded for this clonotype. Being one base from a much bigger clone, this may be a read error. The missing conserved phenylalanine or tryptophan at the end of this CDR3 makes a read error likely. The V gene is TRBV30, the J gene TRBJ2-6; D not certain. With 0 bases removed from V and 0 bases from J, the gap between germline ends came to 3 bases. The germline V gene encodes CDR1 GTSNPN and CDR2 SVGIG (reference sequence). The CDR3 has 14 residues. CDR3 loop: CAWSVGSGANVLTV. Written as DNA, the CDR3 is TGTGCCTGGAGTGTCGGCTCTGGGGCCAACGTCCTGACTGTC.

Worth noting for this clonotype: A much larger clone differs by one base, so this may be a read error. CDR3 region: CASIPDRDYGYTF. In DNA form, the CDR3 reads TGTGCCAGCATTCCGGACAGGGACTATGGCTACACCTTC. The chain combines TRBV12-3 or TRBV12-4 with TRBJ1-2, with 8 bases that match TRBD1. The trim removed 7 bases at V and 3 bases at J, leaving 4 bases unmatched. This CDR3 comprises 13 residues.

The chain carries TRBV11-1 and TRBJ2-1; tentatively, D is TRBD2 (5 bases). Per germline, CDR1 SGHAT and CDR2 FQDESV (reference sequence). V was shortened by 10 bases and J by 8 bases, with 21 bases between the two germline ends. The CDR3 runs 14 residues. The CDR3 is CAISLREGRYEQFF. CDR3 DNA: TGTGCCATAAGCTTAAGAGAGGGCCGGTATGAGCAGTTCTTC.

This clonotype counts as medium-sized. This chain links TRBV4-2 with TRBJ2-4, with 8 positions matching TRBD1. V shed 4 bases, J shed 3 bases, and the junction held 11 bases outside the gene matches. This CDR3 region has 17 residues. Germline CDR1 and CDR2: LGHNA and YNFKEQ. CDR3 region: CASSLNSGGADKNIQYF. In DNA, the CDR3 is TGTGCCAGCAGCCTAAATTCAGGGGGCGCGGACAAAAACATTCAGTACTTC.

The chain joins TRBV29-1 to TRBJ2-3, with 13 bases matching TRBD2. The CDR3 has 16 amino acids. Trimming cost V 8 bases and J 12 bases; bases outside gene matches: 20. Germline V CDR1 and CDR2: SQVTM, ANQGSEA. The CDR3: CSIRGGLAGSADTQYF. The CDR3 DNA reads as TGCAGCATCCGAGGGGGACTAGCGGGATCAGCAGACACACAGTATTTT.

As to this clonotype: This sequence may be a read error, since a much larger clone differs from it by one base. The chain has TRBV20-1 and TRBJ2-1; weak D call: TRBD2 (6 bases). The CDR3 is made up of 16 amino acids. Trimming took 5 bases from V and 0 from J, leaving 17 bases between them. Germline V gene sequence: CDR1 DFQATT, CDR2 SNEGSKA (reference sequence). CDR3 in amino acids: CSALPLAPHSYNEQFF. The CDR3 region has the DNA TGCAGTGCTCTCCCCCTAGCGCCTCACTCCTACAATGAGCAGTTCTTC.

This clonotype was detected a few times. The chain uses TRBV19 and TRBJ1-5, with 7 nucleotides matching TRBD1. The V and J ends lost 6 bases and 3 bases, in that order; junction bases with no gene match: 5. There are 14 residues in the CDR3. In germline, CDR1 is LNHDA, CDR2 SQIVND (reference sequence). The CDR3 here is CASRTGATNQPQHF. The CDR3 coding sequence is TGTGCCAGTAGAACAGGGGCAACCAATCAGCCCCAGCATTTT.

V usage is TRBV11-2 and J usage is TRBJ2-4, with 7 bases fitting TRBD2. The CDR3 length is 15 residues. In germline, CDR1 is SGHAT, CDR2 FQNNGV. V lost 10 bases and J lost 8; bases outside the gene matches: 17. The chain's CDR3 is CANSLPSGIGDIQYF. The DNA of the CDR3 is TGTGCCAACAGTCTCCCTAGCGGAATTGGGGACATTCAGTACTTC.

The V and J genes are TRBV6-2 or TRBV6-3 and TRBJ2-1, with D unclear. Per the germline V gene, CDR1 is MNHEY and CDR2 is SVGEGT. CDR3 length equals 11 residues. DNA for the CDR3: TGTGTCATCAGTGGGATGGGGGAGCAGTTCTTC. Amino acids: CVISGMGEQFF.

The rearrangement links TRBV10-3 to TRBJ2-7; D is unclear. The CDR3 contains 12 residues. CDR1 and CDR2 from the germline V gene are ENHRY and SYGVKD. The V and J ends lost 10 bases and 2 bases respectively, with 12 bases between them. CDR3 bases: TGTGCCACCGGGCCGATAACCTACGAGCAGTACTTC. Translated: CATGPITYEQYF.